The entry below gives a single TCR beta chain sequence along with its context. The CDR3 length is 14 residues. Trimming took 5 bases from V and 9 from J; bases not matched to a gene: 7. These data come from a study of human T cells and chemical hapten exposure. About the research overall: Sensitization applied 2% DPC to approximately 2 cm by approximately 2 cm of upper inner arm skin.

Original handling: Around 91,000 TCRs per sample was the median, with a range of about 20,000 to 690,600. One entry per CDR3 protein, called by TCRdb with MiXCR from the RACE reads. What appears here as the V and J calls and clone size reflects TCRdb's work, not the paper's. The sample records 350,000 to 400,000 distinct CDR3 sequences, about 6.9% being singletons. Time point noted: patch test 2, 6 weeks after DPC sensitization. As for treatment: therapeutic diphenylcyclopropenone sensitization with weekly scalp DPC. The template was total RNA from unfractionated whole blood. The chain employs TRBV12-3 or TRBV12-4 and TRBJ1-6; TRBD1 matches 7 bases. The clonotype originates from a woman younger than 30 with alopecia areata. Some clones in this sample may be carry-over from other donors' samples. The specimen comprised whole blood, sampled in connection with sensitization to the hapten diphenylcyclopropenone (DPC). CDR3 sequence (DNA): TGTGCCAGCAGTGGCGGGACAGCCTCTTCACCCCTCCACTTT. Translating gives CASSGGTASSPLHF.